These 24 T cell receptor beta chains were all obtained from the same sample, sequenced in a study of a mutant IDH1 vaccine in newly diagnosed glioma. The time point is: week 35, safety follow-up. The study gave 300 ug of mutant IDH1 20-mer peptide per vaccine dose, with topical imiquimod. Assay used: immunoSEQ multiplex PCR; TCRdb lists only in-frame clones, some missing. The sample gives 60,000 or so clones, roughly 84% of which show up once; 3.5% to 5% is in the top ten. These receptors have no known antigen. The material was PBMCs, obtained from a glioma patient whose treatment included an IDH1 peptide vaccine. The receptors here all came from a man aged 30-40 years with glioma.

The genes are TRBV19 and TRBJ1-2; 9 nucleotides match TRBD1. This CDR3 has 16 residues. The junction had 9 bases not matched to a gene; V was cut back by 2 bases and J by 5 bases. Per the germline V gene, CDR1 is LNHDA and CDR2 is SQIVND (reference sequence). The CDR3, as DNA: TGTGCCAGTAGTATAACCGGGACAGGGTATTGGTATGGCTACACCTTC. It yields the protein CASSITGTGYWYGYTF. The full variable domain, its missing parts supplied by reference TRBV19 and TRBJ1-2, is DGGITQSPKYLFRKEGQNVTLSCEQNLNHDAMYWYRQDPGQGLRLIYYSQIVNDFQKGDIAEGYSVSREKKESFPLTVTSAQKNPTAFYLCASSITGTGYWYGYTFGSGTRLTVV.

This clone was counted once. The chain carries TRBV28 and TRBJ1-1; no reliable D call. The CDR3 runs 13 residues. Germline CDR1 and CDR2: MDHEN and SYDVKM. Trimming took 3 bases from V and 1 from J, leaving 6 bases between them. The CDR3 sequence: CASSFRENTEAFF. The CDR3 DNA follows: TGTGCCAGCAGTTTTCGGGAGAACACTGAAGCTTTCTTT.

The rearrangement joins TRBV30 to TRBJ2-3, with 11 bases identical to TRBD2. V was clipped by 4 bases and J by 7 bases; unmatched bases: 1. The germline gives CDR1 GTSNPN, CDR2 SVGIG (reference sequence). The CDR3 covers 12 residues. The CDR3 spells CAWTSGGNTQYF. For the CDR3, the DNA is TGTGCCTGGACTAGCGGGGGGAATACGCAGTATTTT. Drawing the rest from reference TRBV30 and TRBJ2-3, the complete variable domain is SQTIHQWPATLVQPVGSPLSLECTVEGTSNPNLYWYRQAAGRGLQLLFYSVGIGQISSEVPQNLSASRPQDRQFILSSKKLLLSDSGFYLCAWTSGGNTQYFGPGTRLTVL.

The J gene is TRBJ2-7, the V gene TRBV5-4; D possibly corresponds to TRBD1 (7 bases). This CDR3 contains 15 residues. V lost 4 bases, J lost 2 bases, and 16 bases lay in between. Germline V gene lookup returns CDR1 SGHNT and CDR2 YYREEE (reference sequence). CDR3 loop: CASSGIQGTPYEQYF. The CDR3 region has the DNA TGTGCCAGCAGCGGGATACAGGGGACTCCCTACGAGCAGTACTTC.

This clone was seen a few times. The CDR3 sequence: CAINSLDASTDTQYF. The CDR3 DNA is TGTGCCATCAACTCCTTGGACGCGAGCACAGATACGCAGTATTTT. The J gene is TRBJ2-3, the V gene TRBV10-3; the D is unclear. Germline CDR1 reads ENHRY; CDR2 reads SYGVKD. Trimming took 7 bases from V and 0 from J, leaving 14 bases between them. This CDR3 comprises 15 residues.

In its sample, this clone was seen a few times. This chain links TRBV10-3 with TRBJ1-6, with 8 positions matching TRBD1. CDR3 length: 15 residues. The V gene end was trimmed by 4 bases and the J gene end by 8 bases; junction bases not matched to a gene: 7. Germline CDR1 and CDR2: ENHRY and SYGVKD. This chain's CDR3 is CAISGQGADDSPLHF. In DNA, the CDR3 is TGTGCCATCAGTGGGCAGGGGGCGGATGATTCACCCCTCCACTTT.

The rearrangement links TRBV6-5 to TRBJ2-5, with 13 bases that match TRBD2. The CDR3 covers 15 residues. Germline lookup yields CDR1 MNHEY and CDR2 SVGAGI. J lost 6 bases, V lost 2 bases, and 3 bases had no gene match. CDR3 in amino acids: CASSYTSGGAKTQYF. The CDR3 DNA sequence: TGTGCCAGCAGTTACACTAGCGGGGGGGCGAAGACCCAGTACTTC.

V gene TRBV7-9 combines with J gene TRBJ1-1; weak D call: TRBD1 (5 bases). This CDR3 has 13 residues. Germline values: CDR1 SEHNR, CDR2 FQNEAQ (reference sequence). Trimming left V 1 base short and J 10 bases short, with 13 bases between. This chain's CDR3 is CASSLGRGWRAFF. In DNA form, the CDR3 reads TGTGCCAGCAGCTTAGGAAGGGGATGGCGAGCTTTCTTT.

The chain is built from TRBV5-1 and TRBJ2-5; D is undetermined. The CDR3 spans 16 residues. CDR1 SGHRS and CDR2 YFSETQ come from the germline V gene. The V end was cut by 3 bases, the J end by 5 bases, with 20 bases between. The CDR3 is CASSSPRAGLRETQYF. The CDR3, as DNA: TGCGCCAGCAGCTCCCCGAGAGCCGGGCTACGGGAGACCCAGTACTTC.

The V gene is TRBV4-2, the J gene TRBJ1-1, with TRBD1 matching 8 bases. Germline trimming cut 5 bases from V and 5 bases from J; bases unmatched to any gene: 13. There are 16 residues in the CDR3. Germline assignment: CDR1 LGHNA and CDR2 YNFKEQ. The CDR3 sequence: CASSLGAGGWGTEAFF. The CDR3 DNA reads TGTGCCAGCAGCTTGGGGGCAGGGGGCTGGGGGACTGAAGCTTTCTTT.

This rearrangement joins TRBV10-3 to TRBJ2-7; the match to TRBD2 covers 8 bases. After removal of 4 bases from V and 5 bases from J, the junction contained 4 bases not matched to a gene. This CDR3 comprises 13 residues. The germline V gene encodes CDR1 ENHRY and CDR2 SYGVKD. This chain's CDR3 is CAISVAGSNEQYF. CDR3 nucleotide sequence: TGTGCCATCAGTGTAGCGGGGAGCAACGAGCAGTACTTC.

This chain connects TRBV7-8 to TRBJ2-1, with D possibly called TRBD1 or TRBD2 (6 bases each). The V gene lost 4 bases and the J gene lost 1 base, with 11 bases spanning the gap. CDR1 is SGHVS and CDR2 is FQNEAQ in the germline V gene. The CDR3 sequence is 15 residues long. CDR3 protein: CASSSQGGSYNEQFF. The CDR3 DNA follows: TGTGCCAGCAGCTCACAGGGAGGATCCTACAATGAGCAGTTCTTC.

The chain combines TRBV2 with TRBJ1-6; 9 positions match TRBD1. There are 16 residues in the CDR3. The V and J ends lost 5 bases and 4 bases, in that order; junction bases with no gene match: 6. Germline V gene sequence: CDR1 SNHLY, CDR2 FYNNEI. The CDR3 DNA follows: TGTGCCAGCAGTCGGGACAGGGAGACGTATAATTCACCCCTCCACTTT. Residues: CASSRDRETYNSPLHF.

J is TRBJ2-3 and V is TRBV7-9; D is unclear. The germline V gene has CDR1 SEHNR and CDR2 FQNEAQ (reference sequence). The CDR3 runs 12 residues. Between the trimmed V and J ends, which lost 5 bases and 6 bases, there was a span of 9 bases. The CDR3 spells CASSPSPDTQYF. The CDR3 DNA is TGTGCCAGCAGCCCCTCGCCGGATACGCAGTATTTT.

V is TRBV7-6 and J is TRBJ1-5; D gene uncertain. CDR1 SGHVS and CDR2 FNYEAQ come from the germline V gene. CDR3 length: 13 residues. V dropped 4 bases and J dropped 5 bases, with 9 bases sitting between them. Here the CDR3 DNA reads TGTGCCAGCAGCTGGGAGCACTATCAGCCCCAGCATTTT. Translating it yields CASSWEHYQPQHF.

The genes are TRBV7-9 and TRBJ2-6; possibly TRBD1 for D (6 bases). V lost 7 bases and J lost 0, with 22 bases in between. Germline V CDR1 and CDR2: SEHNR, FQNEAQ (reference sequence). This CDR3 region has 19 residues. In DNA form, the CDR3 reads TGTGCCAGCACTAACGTTTCCCCTTGGGGGCCCTCTGGGGCCAACGTCCTGACTTTC. Translated, it gives CASTNVSPWGPSGANVLTF.

This chain links TRBV11-2 with TRBJ1-1; TRBD1 is a possible D gene (6 bases). The CDR3 has 16 amino acids. Germline V gives CDR1 SGHAT, CDR2 FQNNGV. Deletions cut 1 base from V and 7 bases from J, with 19 bases between. The chain's CDR3 is CASSLGSMGASSEAFF. The CDR3 DNA is TGTGCCAGCAGCTTAGGGTCTATGGGGGCCTCCAGTGAAGCTTTCTTT.

The chain couples TRBV11-3 to TRBJ2-3; 14 bases map to TRBD2. Unmatched junction bases numbered 4, after V lost 5 bases and J lost 0 bases. CDR1 SGHNT and CDR2 YENEEA come from the germline V gene. The CDR3 runs 17 residues. CDR3: CASSPGLAGASTDTQYF. The CDR3 nucleotides are TGTGCCAGCAGCCCGGGACTAGCGGGGGCCAGCACAGATACGCAGTATTTT.

This chain connects TRBV14 to TRBJ1-2; 7 bases align to TRBD1. Germline V lookup: CDR1 SGHDN, CDR2 FVKESK. The CDR3 is 13 residues long. J gave up 5 bases and V 3 bases, and 3 bases lay outside the gene matches. CDR3 coding DNA: TGTGCCAGCAGCCAGAAACAGGGGTATGGCTACACCTTC. Its protein product is CASSQKQGYGYTF.

V gene TRBV5-1 combines with J gene TRBJ1-6; D is perhaps TRBD1 (5 bases). The CDR3 consists of 16 residues. Germline V lookup: CDR1 SGHRS, CDR2 YFSETQ. Trimming shortened V by 1 base and J by 5 bases, and 13 bases separated the two germline ends. The CDR3 nucleotides are TGCGCCAGCAGCTTGTCAGGGTCTTGGAATAATTCACCCCTCCACTTT. Its translation is CASSLSGSWNNSPLHF.

V and J are TRBV4-1 and TRBJ1-5; D is ambiguous. The CDR3 spans 13 residues. Deletions cut 1 base from V and 3 bases from J, with 4 bases between. Germline assignment: CDR1 MGHRA and CDR2 YSYEKL. The CDR3 coding sequence is TGCGCCAGCAGCCAAGGACTCAATCAGCCCCAGCATTTT. Translated: CASSQGLNQPQHF.

In this sample, this clone turned up once. The V call is TRBV5-1, the J call TRBJ2-5; D is unclear. Germline loops: CDR1 SGHRS, CDR2 YFSETQ. The CDR3 covers 12 residues. Trimming removed 4 bases from V and 5 bases from J, with 9 bases in between. The CDR3 here is CASSPPSETQYF. The CDR3 nucleotides are TGCGCCAGCAGCCCCCCGTCGGAGACCCAGTACTTC.

The rearrangement links TRBV19 to TRBJ1-4; D unclear. The V gene's germline CDR1 is LNHDA and CDR2 SQIVND (reference sequence). Trimming removed 4 bases from V and 0 bases from J, with 15 bases in between. CDR3 size: 17 residues. CDR3 sequence: CASSRTWQSATNEKLFF. The CDR3 nucleotides are TGTGCCAGTAGTAGGACGTGGCAGTCTGCAACTAATGAAAAACTGTTTTTT.

The rearrangement joins TRBV5-1 to TRBJ1-2; D may be TRBD1 (5 bases). Trimming stripped 2 bases from V and 8 bases from J, with 22 bases between. Germline V gene lookup returns CDR1 SGHRS and CDR2 YFSETQ. The CDR3 has 16 residues. The DNA of the CDR3 is TGCGCCAGCAGCTTAGGATTAAGGGGCTATGGTATGGGCTACACCTTC. This codes for CASSLGLRGYGMGYTF.